These 27 T cell receptor beta chains share one sample of origin, sequenced in a study of blood T cell repertoires in COVID-19. Clones were sequenced by immunoSEQ multiplex PCR, and TCRdb holds only the in-frame ones, with some missing. The table lists approximately 120,000 clones, approximately 90% of them singletons, with approximately 2% in the top ten. Source material: peripheral blood. Source of these receptors: a man over 45 with COVID-19, enrolled during active disease.

This clone was counted a single time. The V call is TRBV30, the J call TRBJ2-1, with a weak D call TRBD2 (6 bases). Germline CDR1 and CDR2: GTSNPN and SVGIG (reference sequence). The CDR3 covers 14 residues. Trimming cost V 0 bases and J 10 bases, with 16 bases left between them. CDR3 nucleotide sequence: TGTGCCTGGAGTGTAGGGACTTCATTACGAGAGCAGTTCTTC. Translated: CAWSVGTSLREQFF.

The chain links TRBV5-6 to TRBJ1-6, with 9 bases matching TRBD1. Germline V CDR1 and CDR2: SGHDT, YYEEEE. CDR3 length equals 16 residues. The V and J ends lost 5 bases and 6 bases, in that order; junction bases with no gene match: 9. The chain's CDR3 is CASSDMGTGLNSPLHF. The CDR3, as DNA: TGTGCCAGCAGTGATATGGGGACAGGGCTTAATTCACCCCTCCACTTT.

This clone appeared a single time. The rearrangement uses TRBV6-5 and TRBJ1-2; 7 bases line up with TRBD1. After removal of 4 bases from V and 5 bases from J, the junction contained 7 bases not matched to a gene. The CDR3 is 14 amino acids. Germline CDR1 and CDR2: MNHEY and SVGAGI. The CDR3 DNA reads as TGTGCCAGCAGTTTAGTAGGGGGCTATTATGGCTACACCTTC. Residues: CASSLVGGYYGYTF.

V and J are TRBV5-4 and TRBJ1-2; TRBD1 matches 7 bases. The J segment lost 5 bases and the V segment lost 0 bases, leaving 4 bases of the junction unmatched. Germline values: CDR1 SGHNT, CDR2 YYREEE (reference sequence). The CDR3 spans 14 residues. The CDR3 DNA reads TGTGCCAGCAGCTTGGCTGACAGGGCTTATGGCTACACCTTC. It is translated as CASSLADRAYGYTF. Complete variable domain (other parts from reference TRBV5-4 and TRBJ1-2): ETGVTQSPTHLIKTRGQQVTLRCSSQSGHNTVSWYQQALGQGPQFIFQYYREEENGRGNFPPRFSGLQFPNYSSELNVNALELDDSALYLCASSLADRAYGYTFGSGTRLTVV.

The V and J genes are TRBV28 and TRBJ2-5, with D perhaps matching TRBD2 (5 bases). The CDR3 is 13 amino acids. V lost 5 bases and J 8 bases, leaving 15 bases between the germline ends. Germline CDR1 MDHEN, CDR2 SYDVKM. The CDR3 is CASSEGSALTQYF. The CDR3 DNA reads as TGTGCCAGCAGTGAGGGCAGTGCGTTAACCCAGTACTTC.

The chain carries TRBV3-1 (or the pseudogene TRBV3-2) and TRBJ2-3; perhaps TRBD2 as D (5 bases). CDR1 and CDR2 from the germline V gene are LGHDT and YNNKEL (reference sequence). Trimming stripped 1 base from V and 0 bases from J, with 11 bases between. The CDR3 runs to 16 residues. CDR3 residues: CASSQGPGSSTDTQYF. CDR3 nucleotides: TGTGCCAGCAGCCAAGGTCCGGGAAGTAGCACAGATACGCAGTATTTT.

The chain employs TRBV11-2 and TRBJ2-2; tentatively, D is TRBD1 (5 bases). Germline V gene data show CDR1 as SGHAT and CDR2 as FQNNGV. CDR3 size: 16 residues. With 3 bases removed from V and 6 bases from J, the gap between germline ends came to 17 bases. CDR3: CASSFQRGDSAGELFF. CDR3 nucleotide sequence: TGTGCCAGCAGCTTCCAACGCGGTGACAGCGCCGGGGAGCTGTTTTTT.

The V call is TRBV5-1, the J call TRBJ2-7, with 7 bases matching TRBD1. V lost 5 bases and J lost 0; bases outside the gene matches: 11. This CDR3 is built from 16 residues. CDR1 is SGHRS and CDR2 is YFSETQ in the germline V gene. In DNA, the CDR3 is TGCGCCAGCAGTTTCGTCCCAGGGACAGACTCCTACGAGCAGTACTTC. Its protein is CASSFVPGTDSYEQYF.

V usage is TRBV7-9 and J usage is TRBJ2-7; 9 nucleotides align to TRBD1. The CDR3 sequence is 14 residues long. V lost 4 bases and J lost 6; bases outside the gene matches: 7. Per germline, CDR1 SEHNR and CDR2 FQNEAQ (reference sequence). The CDR3 region has the DNA TGTGCCAGCAGCTCGGACAGGGGAGGTCCCGAGCAGTACTTC. Protein: CASSSDRGGPEQYF.

This chain links TRBV7-9 with TRBJ1-4; 10 bases map to TRBD1. The germline V gene encodes CDR1 SEHNR and CDR2 FQNEAQ (reference sequence). The CDR3 covers 16 residues. Trimming took 5 bases from V and 3 from J; bases not matched to a gene: 6. The CDR3 DNA sequence: TGTGCCAGCAGCATATCCGGGACAGGGGCTAATGAAAAACTGTTTTTT. Translating gives CASSISGTGANEKLFF.

The rearrangement links TRBV18 to TRBJ1-1; tentatively, D is TRBD1 (5 bases). Trimming shortened V by 1 base and J by 2 bases, and 14 bases separated the two germline ends. Germline V CDR1 and CDR2: KGHSH, LQKENI. The CDR3 length is 16 residues. The DNA of the CDR3 is TGTGCCAGCTCACCACAATACCCCAGGGCCAACACTGAAGCTTTCTTT. Translating it yields CASSPQYPRANTEAFF.

The chain joins TRBV18 to TRBJ1-5; no reliable D call. The CDR3 sequence is 17 residues long. Germline CDR1 and CDR2: KGHSH and LQKENI. The V and J ends lost 3 bases and 0 bases respectively, with 15 bases between them. Here the CDR3 reads CASSPTSGSNSNQPQHF. The CDR3 bases are TGTGCCAGCTCACCTACTAGCGGCAGCAATAGCAATCAGCCCCAGCATTTT. The full variable domain, completed using reference TRBV18 and TRBJ1-5, is NAGVMQNPRHLVRRRGQEARLRCSPMKGHSHVYWYRQLPEEGLKFMVYLQKENIIDESGMPKERFSAEFPKEGPSILRIQQVVRGDSAAYFCASSPTSGSNSNQPQHFGDGTRLSIL.

This chain links TRBV1 with TRBJ2-3; the table's D call TRBD2 went unverified against the DNA. TRBV1 is flagged as a pseudogene. The CDR3 is 17 residues long. CDR3 sequence (DNA): TGCACCAGCAGCCTGCCAAAGCGGGAGAGTAGAACAGATACGCAGTATTTT. Translation: CTSSLPKRESRTDTQYF.

Concerning this clone: This sample includes further DNA sequences coding for the same CDR3. The CDR3 DNA is TGCAGCGCAGGGACAGGGAACAATGAGCAGTTCTTC. Its translation is CSAGTGNNEQFF. The chain recombines TRBV29-1 with TRBJ2-1; 9 positions agree with TRBD1. The trim removed 7 bases at V and 5 bases at J, leaving 3 bases unmatched. Germline lookup yields CDR1 SQVTM and CDR2 ANQGSEA. The CDR3 is made up of 12 amino acids.

The V and J genes are TRBV6-2 or TRBV6-3 and TRBJ2-7, with 7 bases matching TRBD1. Germline values: CDR1 MNHEY, CDR2 SVGEGT. The CDR3 totals 14 residues. V gave up 2 bases and J gave up 7 bases; unmatched junction bases: 8. CDR3: CASSYNKGAHEQYF. In DNA form, the CDR3 reads TGTGCCAGCAGTTACAATAAGGGGGCGCATGAGCAGTACTTC.

V gene TRBV4-1 combines with J gene TRBJ1-4; 9 bases align to TRBD1. The CDR3 runs 14 residues. Per the germline V gene, CDR1 is MGHRA and CDR2 is YSYEKL. V lost 4 bases and J lost 8; bases outside the gene matches: 5. CDR3 region: CASSLGQGHEKLFF. CDR3 in DNA: TGCGCCAGCAGCCTGGGACAGGGACACGAAAAACTGTTTTTT.

This sequence joins TRBV15 and TRBJ2-1, with D unresolved. V lost 2 bases, J lost 11 bases, and 10 bases lay in between. The CDR3 totals 12 residues. Looked up from germline, CDR1 is LNHNV and CDR2 is YYDKDF (reference sequence). CDR3 in DNA: TGTGCCACCAGCAGACCCCCGCTACAGCAGTTCTTC. Translating it yields CATSRPPLQQFF.

The chain joins TRBV4-3 to TRBJ2-5; 7 bases are shared with TRBD2. The length of the CDR3 is 15 residues. The V gene end was trimmed by 1 base and the J gene end by 5 bases; junction bases not matched to a gene: 7. Germline V gene data show CDR1 as LGHNA and CDR2 as YSLEER. The CDR3 loop is CASSQAGGSQETQYF. In nucleotides, the CDR3 is TGCGCCAGCAGCCAAGCGGGAGGATCTCAGGAGACCCAGTACTTC.

This sequence joins TRBV6-1 and TRBJ1-4; possible D gene TRBD1, 6 bases. Trimming pared 3 bases from V and 8 bases from J, leaving 13 bases between. This CDR3 contains 14 residues. Germline CDR1 and CDR2: MNHNS and SASEGT. The CDR3 region has the DNA TGTGCCAGCAGTGACAGATTCCAGGGGGAAAAACTGTTTTTT. It is translated as CASSDRFQGEKLFF.

This clone showed up just once. V gene TRBV19 combines with J gene TRBJ1-4, with 8 positions matching TRBD1. This CDR3 comprises 15 residues. Germline V gives CDR1 LNHDA, CDR2 SQIVND (reference sequence). The V segment lost 3 bases and the J segment 3 bases; nucleotides outside the gene matches: 3. The CDR3 DNA reads as TGTGCCAGTAGTATCGGGGACAGGCCTAATGAAAAACTGTTTTTT. As protein: CASSIGDRPNEKLFF.

V is TRBV3-1 (or the pseudogene TRBV3-2) and J is TRBJ1-5; no definite D call. The germline gives CDR1 LGHDT, CDR2 YNNKEL (reference sequence). Between the trimmed V and J ends, which lost 2 bases and 6 bases, there was a span of 11 bases. CDR3 length equals 14 residues. CDR3 bases: TGTGCCAGCAGCCAAAACAGAGAGGGTCAGCCCCAGCATTTT. The encoded protein is CASSQNREGQPQHF.

The V call is TRBV24-1, the J call TRBJ2-2; a possible D gene is TRBD1 (5 bases). Germline V gives CDR1 KGHDR, CDR2 SFDVKD. Between the trimmed V and J ends, which lost 4 bases and 1 base, there was a span of 12 bases. The CDR3 length is 16 residues. The CDR3 DNA sequence: TGTGCCACCAGTGAAGGGGTGTCAGGGAACACCGGGGAGCTGTTTTTT. Translation gives CATSEGVSGNTGELFF.

The rearrangement joins TRBV3-1 (or the pseudogene TRBV3-2) to TRBJ2-1, with D perhaps TRBD2 (6 bases). The CDR3 covers 14 residues. Trimming took off 2 bases at V and 9 bases at J, with 14 bases between the two ends. The germline CDR1 and CDR2 sequences are LGHDT and YNNKEL (reference sequence). CDR3 region: CASSQLGGWGEQFF. The CDR3 DNA is TGTGCCAGCAGCCAACTTGGGGGGTGGGGTGAGCAGTTCTTC.

V and J are TRBV28 and TRBJ2-7; the match to TRBD2 covers 11 bases. J gave up 5 bases and V 1 base, and 4 bases lay outside the gene matches. The CDR3 is 15 residues long. From germline, CDR1 is MDHEN and CDR2 SYDVKM. CDR3 nucleotide sequence: TGTGCCAGCAGTTTATCTAGCGGGAGGTTCAACGAGCAGTACTTC. It translates to CASSLSSGRFNEQYF.

The table lists this clone with a few counts. This chain uses TRBV3-1 (or the pseudogene TRBV3-2) with TRBJ2-5; D may be TRBD2 (5 bases). The CDR3 contains 14 residues. Germline CDR1 LGHDT, CDR2 YNNKEL (reference sequence). V was cut by 0 bases and J by 4 bases, with 9 bases left in between. DNA for the CDR3: TGTGCCAGCAGCCAAGAGGGCGGGTCAGAGACCCAGTACTTC. Amino acid sequence: CASSQEGGSETQYF.

The chain uses TRBV21-1 and TRBJ1-6. TRBV21-1 is assigned pseudogene status. The CDR3 is made up of 15 amino acids. CDR3 loop: CASISRRNYNSPLHF. In DNA form, the CDR3 reads TGTGCCAGCATCTCTAGGCGCAACTATAATTCACCCCTCCACTTT.

This chain links TRBV5-1 with TRBJ1-2; D is ambiguous. This CDR3 is built from 14 residues. The V end lost 1 base, the J end lost 3 bases, and 10 bases lay between the germline ends. Germline V gene sequence: CDR1 SGHRS, CDR2 YFSETQ. The CDR3 spells CASSLNPADYGYTF. CDR3 DNA sequence: TGCGCCAGCAGCTTGAACCCGGCGGACTATGGCTACACCTTC. Full variable domain (remainder filled in from reference TRBV5-1 and TRBJ1-2): KAGVTQTPRYLIKTRGQQVTLSCSPISGHRSVSWYQQTPGQGLQFLFEYFSETQRNKGNFPGRFSGRQFSNSRSEMNVSTLELGDSALYLCASSLNPADYGYTFGSGTRLTVV.